The T cell receptor (beta chain) described here comes from a study of T cells after yellow fever vaccination. Study summary: Fractions with few cells were prepared using SMART-Seq v4 Ultra Low Input.

Each CDR3 protein is one row after TCRdb ran MiXCR on the 5' RACE reads. The sample holds hundreds of thousands of distinct CDR3 sequences; around 4% are singletons and the top ten take 23%. At least ten counts were recorded for this clonotype. This CDR3 comprises 14 residues. V was shortened by 3 bases and J by 9 bases, with 13 bases between the two germline ends. CDR1 is SGHRS, CDR2 YFSETQ, per germline. The source was PBMCs, collected on the day of the yellow fever booster vaccination. The V and J genes are TRBV5-1 and TRBJ1-6, with a weak D call TRBD1 (5 bases). The TCR sequence derives from a man between 18 and 29 years old who received the YFV17D yellow fever vaccine. The CDR3 is CASSSRDNGSPLHF. DNA for the CDR3: TGCGCCAGCAGCTCCAGGGATAACGGTTCACCCCTCCACTTT.